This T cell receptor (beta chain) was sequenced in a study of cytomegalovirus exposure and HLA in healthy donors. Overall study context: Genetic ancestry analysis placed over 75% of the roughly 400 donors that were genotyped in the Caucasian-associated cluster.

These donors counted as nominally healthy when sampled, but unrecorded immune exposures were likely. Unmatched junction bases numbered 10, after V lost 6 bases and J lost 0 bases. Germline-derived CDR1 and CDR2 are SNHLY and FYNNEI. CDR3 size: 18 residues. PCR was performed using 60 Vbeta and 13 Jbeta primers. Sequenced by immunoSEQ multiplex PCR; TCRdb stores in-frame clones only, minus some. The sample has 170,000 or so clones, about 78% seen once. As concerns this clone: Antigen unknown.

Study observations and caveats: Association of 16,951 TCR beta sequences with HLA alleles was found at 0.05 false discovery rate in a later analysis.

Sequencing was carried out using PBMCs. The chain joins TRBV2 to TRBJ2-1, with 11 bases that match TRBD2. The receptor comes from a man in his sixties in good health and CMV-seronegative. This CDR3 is CASSPGLAEGGSYNEQFF. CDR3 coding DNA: TGTGCCAGCAGCCCGGGACTAGCGGAGGGGGGCTCCTACAATGAGCAGTTCTTC.